This TCR beta chain came from a study of shared clonotypes between healthy human individuals. Study results and limitations: Memory subsets had estimated richness that was generally smaller than that of naive subsets. Non-shared clonotypes were found to have lower generation probabilities than the clonotypes that were shared by all four of the sorted-subset donors. Blood was the only sampled material, and tissue repertoires likely differ.

This clone was seen just once. Its target is not known. Roughly 210 ng DNA, tens of thousands of T cell genomes, went into each sorted-subset replicate PCR. Only in-frame clones appear in the TCRdb table, and some are missing; sequencing was by immunoSEQ multiplex PCR. The repertoire includes 2 million to 2.5 million clones, 85% to 95% of them detected once, and approximately 0.13% sits in the top ten. The sequence was collected from a man younger than 35 in good health. The source material was naive CD4+ T cells sorted from blood. Noted subset: CD45RA+ positively selected.

The CDR3, as DNA: TGTGCCAGCAGCTCCGGACTATGGGGGGCGGGCAATCAGCCCCAGCATTTT. It yields the protein CASSSGLWGAGNQPQHF. The chain has TRBV7-2 and TRBJ1-5; a weak D match, TRBD1 (6 bases). V lost 4 bases to trimming and J lost 2 bases, with 18 bases between them. The CDR3 is made up of 17 amino acids. Germline V gene sequence: CDR1 SGHTA, CDR2 FQGNSA.